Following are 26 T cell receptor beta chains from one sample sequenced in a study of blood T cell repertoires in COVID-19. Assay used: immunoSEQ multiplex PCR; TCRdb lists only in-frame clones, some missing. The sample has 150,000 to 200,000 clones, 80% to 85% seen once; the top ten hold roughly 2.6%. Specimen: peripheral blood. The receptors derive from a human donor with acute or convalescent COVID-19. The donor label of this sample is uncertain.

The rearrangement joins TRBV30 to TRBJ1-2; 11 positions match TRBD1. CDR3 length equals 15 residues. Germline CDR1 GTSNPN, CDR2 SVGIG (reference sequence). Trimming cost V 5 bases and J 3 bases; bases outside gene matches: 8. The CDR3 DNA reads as TGTGCCTGGCTCACCGGGACAGGGGGTTACTATGGCTACACCTTC. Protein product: CAWLTGTGGYYGYTF.

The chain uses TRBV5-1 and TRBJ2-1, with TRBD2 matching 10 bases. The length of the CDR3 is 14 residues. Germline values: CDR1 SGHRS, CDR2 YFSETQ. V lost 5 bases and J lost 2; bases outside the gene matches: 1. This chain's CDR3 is CASRGTSAYNEQFF. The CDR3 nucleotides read TGCGCCAGCAGGGGGACTAGCGCCTACAATGAGCAGTTCTTC.

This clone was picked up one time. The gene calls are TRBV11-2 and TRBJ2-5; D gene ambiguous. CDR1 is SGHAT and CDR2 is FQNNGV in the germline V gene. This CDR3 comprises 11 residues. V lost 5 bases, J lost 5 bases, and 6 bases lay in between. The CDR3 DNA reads TGTGCCAGCAGCATATATGAGACCCAGTACTTC. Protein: CASSIYETQYF.

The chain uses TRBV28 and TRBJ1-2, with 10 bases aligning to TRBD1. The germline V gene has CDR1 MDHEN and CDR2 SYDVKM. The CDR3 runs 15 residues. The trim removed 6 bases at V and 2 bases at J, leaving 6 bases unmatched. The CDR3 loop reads CASSETGQGNYGYTF. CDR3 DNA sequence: TGTGCCAGCAGCGAAACGGGACAGGGGAACTATGGCTACACCTTC.

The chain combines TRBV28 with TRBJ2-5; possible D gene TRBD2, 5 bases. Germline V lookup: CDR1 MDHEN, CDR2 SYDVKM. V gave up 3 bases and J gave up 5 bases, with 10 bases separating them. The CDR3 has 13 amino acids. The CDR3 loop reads CASSLLWEETQYF. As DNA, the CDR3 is TGTGCCAGCAGTTTGCTCTGGGAGGAGACCCAGTACTTC.

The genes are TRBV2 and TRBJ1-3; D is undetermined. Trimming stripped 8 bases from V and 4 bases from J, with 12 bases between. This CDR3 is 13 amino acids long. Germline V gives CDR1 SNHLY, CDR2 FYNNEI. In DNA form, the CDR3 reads TGTGCCAGCGGGCTGGGCAAGGGAAACACCATATATTTT. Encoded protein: CASGLGKGNTIYF. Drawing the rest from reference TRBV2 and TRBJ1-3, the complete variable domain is EPEVTQTPSHQVTQMGQEVILRCVPISNHLYFYWYRQILGQKVEFLVSFYNNEISEKSEIFDDQFSVERPDGSNFTLKIRSTKLEDSAMYFCASGLGKGNTIYFGEGSWLTVV.

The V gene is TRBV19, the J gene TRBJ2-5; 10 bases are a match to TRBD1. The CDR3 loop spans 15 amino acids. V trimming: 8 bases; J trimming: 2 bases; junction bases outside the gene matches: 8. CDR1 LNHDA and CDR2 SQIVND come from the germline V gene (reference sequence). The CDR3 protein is CASSRDRGYQETQYF. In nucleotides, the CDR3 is TGTGCCAGTTCCAGGGACAGGGGTTATCAAGAGACCCAGTACTTC.

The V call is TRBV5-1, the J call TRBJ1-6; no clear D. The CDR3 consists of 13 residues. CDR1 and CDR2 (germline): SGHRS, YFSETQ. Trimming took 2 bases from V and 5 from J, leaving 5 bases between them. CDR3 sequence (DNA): TGCGCCAGCAGCTTACTAGATAATTCACCCCTCCACTTT. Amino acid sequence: CASSLLDNSPLHF. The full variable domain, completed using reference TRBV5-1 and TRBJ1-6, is KAGVTQTPRYLIKTRGQQVTLSCSPISGHRSVSWYQQTPGQGLQFLFEYFSETQRNKGNFPGRFSGRQFSNSRSEMNVSTLELGDSALYLCASSLLDNSPLHFGNGTRLTVT.

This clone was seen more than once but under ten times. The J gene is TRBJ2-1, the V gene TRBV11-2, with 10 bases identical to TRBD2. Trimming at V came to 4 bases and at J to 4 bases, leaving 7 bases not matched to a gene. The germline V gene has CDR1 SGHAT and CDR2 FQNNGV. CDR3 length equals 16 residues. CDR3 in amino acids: CASSSVAGGRYNEQFF. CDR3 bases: TGTGCCAGCAGCTCCGTAGCGGGAGGACGGTACAATGAGCAGTTCTTC. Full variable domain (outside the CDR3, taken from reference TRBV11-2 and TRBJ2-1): EAGVAQSPRYKIIEKRQSVAFWCNPISGHATLYWYQQILGQGPKLLIQFQNNGVVDDSQLPKDRFSAERLKGVDSTLKIQPAKLEDSAVYLCASSSVAGGRYNEQFFGPGTRLTVL.

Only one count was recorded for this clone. This CDR3 is CASYQGLNTGELFF. CDR3 in DNA: TGTGCCAGCTACCAGGGACTAAACACCGGGGAGCTGTTTTTT. This chain links TRBV18 with TRBJ2-2; 7 positions agree with TRBD2. V lost 7 bases to trimming and J lost 2 bases; unmatched junction nucleotides: 4. Germline CDR1 and CDR2: KGHSH and LQKENI. The CDR3 runs 14 residues.

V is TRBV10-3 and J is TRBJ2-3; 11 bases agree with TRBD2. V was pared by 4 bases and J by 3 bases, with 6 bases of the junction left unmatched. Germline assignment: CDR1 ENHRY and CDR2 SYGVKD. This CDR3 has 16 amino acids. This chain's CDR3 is CAISALAGGETDTQYF. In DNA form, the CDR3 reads TGTGCCATCAGTGCCTTAGCGGGGGGGGAGACAGATACGCAGTATTTT.

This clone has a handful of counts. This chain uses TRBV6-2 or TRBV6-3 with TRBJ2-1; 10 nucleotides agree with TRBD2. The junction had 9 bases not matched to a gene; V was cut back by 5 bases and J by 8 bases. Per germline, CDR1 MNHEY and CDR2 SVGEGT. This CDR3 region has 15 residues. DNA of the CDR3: TGTGCCAGCAGTATTACTAGCGGGGAGGGTGATGAGCAGTTCTTC. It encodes CASSITSGEGDEQFF.

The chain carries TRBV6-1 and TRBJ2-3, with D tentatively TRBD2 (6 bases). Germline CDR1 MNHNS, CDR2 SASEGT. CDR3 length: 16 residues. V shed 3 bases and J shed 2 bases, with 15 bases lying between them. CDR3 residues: CASSDQGTLITDTQYF. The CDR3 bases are TGTGCCAGCAGTGACCAAGGGACTCTAATCACAGATACGCAGTATTTT.

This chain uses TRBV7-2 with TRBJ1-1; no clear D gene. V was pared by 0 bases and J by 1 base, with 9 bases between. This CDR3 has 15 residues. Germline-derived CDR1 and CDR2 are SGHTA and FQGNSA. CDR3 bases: TGTGCCAGCAGCTTAGCTTCCGGGAGGAACACTGAAGCTTTCTTT. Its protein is CASSLASGRNTEAFF.

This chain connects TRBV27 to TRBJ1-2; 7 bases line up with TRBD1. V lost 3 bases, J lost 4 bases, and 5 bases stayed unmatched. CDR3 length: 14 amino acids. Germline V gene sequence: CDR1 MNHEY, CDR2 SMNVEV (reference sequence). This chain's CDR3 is CASSFLGQAYGYTF. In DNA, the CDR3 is TGTGCCAGCAGTTTCCTCGGACAGGCCTATGGCTACACCTTC.

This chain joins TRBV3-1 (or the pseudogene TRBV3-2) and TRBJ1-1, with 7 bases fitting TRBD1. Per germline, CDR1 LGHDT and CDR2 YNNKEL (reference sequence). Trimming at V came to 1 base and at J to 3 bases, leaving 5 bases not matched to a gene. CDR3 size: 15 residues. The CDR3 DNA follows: TGTGCCAGCAGCCAAGGGGCAGGGGGGTACACTGAAGCTTTCTTT. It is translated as CASSQGAGGYTEAFF.

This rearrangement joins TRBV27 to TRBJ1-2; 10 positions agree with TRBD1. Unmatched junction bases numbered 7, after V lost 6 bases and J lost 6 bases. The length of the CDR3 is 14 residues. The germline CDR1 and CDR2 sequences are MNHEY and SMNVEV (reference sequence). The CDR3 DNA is TGTGCCAGCAGGGACGGACAGGGGGGCCATGGCTACACCTTC. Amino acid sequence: CASRDGQGGHGYTF.

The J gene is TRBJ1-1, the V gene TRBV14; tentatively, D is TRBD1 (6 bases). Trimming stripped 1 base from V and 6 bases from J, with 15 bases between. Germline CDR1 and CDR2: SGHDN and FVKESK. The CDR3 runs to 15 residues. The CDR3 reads CASSQGQAFNAEAFF. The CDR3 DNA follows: TGTGCCAGCAGCCAAGGACAGGCCTTTAACGCTGAAGCTTTCTTT. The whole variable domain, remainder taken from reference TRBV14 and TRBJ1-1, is EAGVTQFPSHSVIEKGQTVTLRCDPISGHDNLYWYRRVMGKEIKFLLHFVKESKQDESGMPNNRFLAERTGGTYSTLKVQPAELEDSGVYFCASSQGQAFNAEAFFGQGTRLTVV.

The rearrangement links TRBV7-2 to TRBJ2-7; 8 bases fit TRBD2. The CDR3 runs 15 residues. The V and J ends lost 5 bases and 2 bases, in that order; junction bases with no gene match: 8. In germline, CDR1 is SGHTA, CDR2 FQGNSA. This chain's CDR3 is CASSLGSGATYEQYF. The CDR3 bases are TGTGCCAGCAGCCTTGGTAGCGGGGCCACCTACGAGCAGTACTTC.

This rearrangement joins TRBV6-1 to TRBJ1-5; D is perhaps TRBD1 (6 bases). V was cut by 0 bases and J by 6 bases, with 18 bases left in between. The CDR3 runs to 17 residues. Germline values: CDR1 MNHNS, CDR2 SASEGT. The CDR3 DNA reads TGTGCCAGCAGTGAAGCCTTTCACAGGGCTAGGGGTCAGCCCCAGCATTTT. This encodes CASSEAFHRARGQPQHF.

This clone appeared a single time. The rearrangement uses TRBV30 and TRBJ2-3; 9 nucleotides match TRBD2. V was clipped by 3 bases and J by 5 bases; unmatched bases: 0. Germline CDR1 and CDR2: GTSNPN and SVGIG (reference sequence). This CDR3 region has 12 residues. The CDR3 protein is CAWRTSGDTQYF. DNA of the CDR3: TGTGCCTGGAGGACTAGCGGAGATACGCAGTATTTT. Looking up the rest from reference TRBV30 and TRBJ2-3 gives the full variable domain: SQTIHQWPATLVQPVGSPLSLECTVEGTSNPNLYWYRQAAGRGLQLLFYSVGIGQISSEVPQNLSASRPQDRQFILSSKKLLLSDSGFYLCAWRTSGDTQYFGPGTRLTVL.

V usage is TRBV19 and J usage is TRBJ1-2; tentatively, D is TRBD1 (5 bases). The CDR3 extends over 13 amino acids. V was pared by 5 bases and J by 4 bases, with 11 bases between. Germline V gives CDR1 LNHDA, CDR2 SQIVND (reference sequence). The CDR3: CASSPRQSYGYTF. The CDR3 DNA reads TGTGCCAGTAGTCCGCGACAGTCCTATGGCTACACCTTC.

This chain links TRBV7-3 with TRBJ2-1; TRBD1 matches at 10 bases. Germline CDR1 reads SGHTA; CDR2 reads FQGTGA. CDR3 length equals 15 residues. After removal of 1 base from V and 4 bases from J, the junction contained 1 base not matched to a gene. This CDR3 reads CASSLRGQGYNEQFF. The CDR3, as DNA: TGTGCCAGCAGCTTAAGGGGACAGGGGTACAATGAGCAGTTCTTC.

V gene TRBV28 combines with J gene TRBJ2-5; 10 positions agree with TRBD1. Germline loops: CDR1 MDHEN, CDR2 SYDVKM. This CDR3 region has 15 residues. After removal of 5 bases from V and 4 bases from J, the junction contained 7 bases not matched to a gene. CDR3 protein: CASSPHRQGAETQYF. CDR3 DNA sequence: TGTGCCAGCAGTCCCCATCGACAGGGGGCAGAGACCCAGTACTTC.

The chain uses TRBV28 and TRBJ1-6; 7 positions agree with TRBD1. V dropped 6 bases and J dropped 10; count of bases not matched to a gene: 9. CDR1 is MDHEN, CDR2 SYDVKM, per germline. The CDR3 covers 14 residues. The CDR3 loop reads CASSSGGQVSPLHF. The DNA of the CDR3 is TGTGCCAGCAGCTCAGGGGGTCAAGTCTCACCCCTCCACTTT.

CDR3 DNA sequence: TGTGCCAGCAGCTTAGTCGGAGGAGCGGGTACGCAGTATTTT. This translates into CASSLVGGAGTQYF. The chain links TRBV7-2 to TRBJ2-3; tentative D call: TRBD2 (6 bases). The germline V gene encodes CDR1 SGHTA and CDR2 FQGNSA. The CDR3 extends over 14 amino acids. V lost 1 base to trimming and J lost 8 bases, with 13 bases between them.